The 10 T cell receptor beta chains below were found in one sample sequenced in a study of Graves' ophthalmopathy and Graves' hyperthyroidism (dated by TCRdb to the late 2010s). These reads were obtained on an Illumina HiSeq 2000. For repertoire sequencing, the TCR beta CDR3 regions were amplified from RNA transcripts. A first-round RT-PCR used HTBI primers with the Qiagen OneStep RT-PCR kit, followed by a second-round multiplex PCR, size selection and purification. In TCRdb, the public reads were trimmed at Q25 with fastp and aligned with MiXCR, with productive beta chains retained. Each CDR3 protein gets just one entry, which takes the most common genes and DNA from the rows behind it. For this sample there are about 1.1 million distinct CDR3 sequences; about 36% appear just once. Of the sample, 11% falls within the top ten clones. The sample consisted of peripheral blood or thyroid tissue (not recorded which). These receptors originate from an adult man with Graves' hyperthyroidism.

With respect to this clonotype: This could be a read error, since a much larger clone is one nucleotide away. In this CDR3 the conserved last residue, phenylalanine or tryptophan, is missing, so a read error is likely. This sequence joins TRBV6-1 and TRBJ1-2, with D possibly TRBD1 on 6 matching bases. Per germline, CDR1 MNHNS and CDR2 SASEGT. V was clipped by 5 bases and J by 8 bases, with 15 bases between them. CDR3 length equals 13 residues. In nucleotides, the CDR3 is TGTGCCAGCAGTAAACCCTACAGGGACGGCTACACCTCC. It translates to CASSKPYRDGYTS.

This rearrangement joins TRBV19 to TRBJ2-7, with 7 bases lining up with TRBD1. The CDR3 runs 12 residues. V trimming: 6 bases; J trimming: 7 bases; junction bases outside the gene matches: 6. Germline V gene sequence: CDR1 LNHDA, CDR2 SQIVND (reference sequence). The CDR3 spells CASRKGAREQYF. The DNA of the CDR3 is TGTGCCAGTAGGAAGGGGGCGCGGGAGCAGTACTTC.

The V and J genes are TRBV20-1 and TRBJ2-2; 8 nucleotides agree with TRBD1. CDR1 DFQATT and CDR2 SNEGSKA come from the germline V gene (reference sequence). The CDR3 length is 14 residues. V dropped 5 bases and J dropped 8; count of bases not matched to a gene: 10. CDR3 bases: TGCAGTGCTTACAGGGGGAGCGGTGTGGGGGAGCTGTTTTTT. Translated, it gives CSAYRGSGVGELFF.

This clonotype was counted ten times or more. The chain recombines TRBV24-1 with TRBJ1-2; 7 nucleotides align to TRBD1. Germline assignment: CDR1 KGHDR and CDR2 SFDVKD. Trimming cost V 3 bases and J 10 bases; bases outside gene matches: 4. The CDR3 contains 12 residues. The DNA of the CDR3 is TGTGCCACCAGTGATAGACAGGGTTACTACACCTTC. This sequence encodes CATSDRQGYYTF.

Regarding this clonotype: A much bigger clone sits one base away, suggesting this may be a read error. V usage is TRBV7-2 and J usage is TRBJ1-1; D is ambiguous. The germline CDR1 and CDR2 sequences are SGHTA and FQGNSA. CDR3 length: 15 amino acids. The CDR3 DNA reads as TGTGTCAGCAGCTTATATCTGTCAATGAACACTGAAGCTTTCTTT. Translation: CVSSLYLSMNTEAFF.

This clonotype appeared a few times. This rearrangement joins TRBV11-2 to TRBJ1-1; D not certain. The CDR3 runs 16 residues. Germline V gene lookup returns CDR1 SGHAT and CDR2 FQNNGV. Trimming cost V 0 bases and J 3 bases, with 14 bases left between them. The DNA of the CDR3 is TGTGCCAGCAGCTTAGAAAGAACCCCCGAAGACACTGAAGCTTTCTTT. The encoded protein is CASSLERTPEDTEAFF. The full variable domain, completed using reference TRBV11-2 and TRBJ1-1, is EAGVAQSPRYKIIEKRQSVAFWCNPISGHATLYWYQQILGQGPKLLIQFQNNGVVDDSQLPKDRFSAERLKGVDSTLKIQPAKLEDSAVYLCASSLERTPEDTEAFFGQGTRLTVV.

This clonotype has just a few counts. This sequence joins TRBV4-3 and TRBJ2-2; 10 nucleotides match TRBD2. The CDR3 sequence is 18 residues long. Germline V CDR1 and CDR2: LGHNA, YSLEER. The junction had 19 bases not matched to a gene; V was cut back by 11 bases and J by 4 bases. The CDR3 nucleotides read TGCGCCCAGCAGCGGCGTCTAGCGGGGGACCCGGGCACCGGGGAGCTGTTTTTT. Translation: CAQQRRLAGDPGTGELFF.

On this clonotype: As the CDR3 is not closed by the conserved phenylalanine or tryptophan, this likely results from a read error. It is unclear where the CDR3 begins or ends on the DNA, so no DNA is shown, and the CDR3 is as TCRdb lists it. V and J are TRBV2 and TRBJ1-1. The CDR3 has 8 amino acids, counting both end residues. The germline gives CDR1 SNHLY, CDR2 FYNNEI. This CDR3 is CASSDALL.

Ten or more counts support this clonotype. The chain links TRBV7-6 to TRBJ2-7; TRBD1 aligns across 7 bases. The CDR3 contains 13 residues. The germline CDR1 and CDR2 sequences are SGHVS and FNYEAQ. V shed 4 bases, J shed 3 bases, and the junction held 3 bases outside the gene matches. CDR3 bases: TGTGCCAGCAGCTCCTACAGGGGCTACGAGCAGTACTTC. This sequence encodes CASSSYRGYEQYF.

This clonotype was found many times. The gene calls are TRBV12-3 or TRBV12-4 and TRBJ2-7; either TRBD1 or TRBD2 may fit D (5 bases each). This CDR3 comprises 14 residues. Trimming removed 0 bases from V and 6 bases from J, with 12 bases in between. The CDR3 spells CASSLAATGLEQYF. The CDR3 DNA reads as TGTGCCAGCAGTTTAGCAGCGACGGGGCTCGAGCAGTACTTC.